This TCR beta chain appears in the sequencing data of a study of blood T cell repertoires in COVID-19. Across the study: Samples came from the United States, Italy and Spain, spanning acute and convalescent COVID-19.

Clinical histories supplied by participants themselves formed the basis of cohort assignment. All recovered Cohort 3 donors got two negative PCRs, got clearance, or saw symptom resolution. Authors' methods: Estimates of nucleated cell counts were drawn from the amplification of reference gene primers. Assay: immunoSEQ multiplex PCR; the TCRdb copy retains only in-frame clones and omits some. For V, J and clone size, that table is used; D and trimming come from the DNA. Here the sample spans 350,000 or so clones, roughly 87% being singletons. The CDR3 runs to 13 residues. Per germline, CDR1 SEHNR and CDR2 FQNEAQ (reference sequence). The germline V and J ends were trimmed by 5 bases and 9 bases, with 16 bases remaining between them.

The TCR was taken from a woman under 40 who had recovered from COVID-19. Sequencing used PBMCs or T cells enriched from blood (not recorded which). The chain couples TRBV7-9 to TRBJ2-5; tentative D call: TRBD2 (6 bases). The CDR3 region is CASSVGSGKAQYF. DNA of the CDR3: TGTGCCAGCAGCGTCGGTAGCGGCAAGGCCCAGTACTTC.